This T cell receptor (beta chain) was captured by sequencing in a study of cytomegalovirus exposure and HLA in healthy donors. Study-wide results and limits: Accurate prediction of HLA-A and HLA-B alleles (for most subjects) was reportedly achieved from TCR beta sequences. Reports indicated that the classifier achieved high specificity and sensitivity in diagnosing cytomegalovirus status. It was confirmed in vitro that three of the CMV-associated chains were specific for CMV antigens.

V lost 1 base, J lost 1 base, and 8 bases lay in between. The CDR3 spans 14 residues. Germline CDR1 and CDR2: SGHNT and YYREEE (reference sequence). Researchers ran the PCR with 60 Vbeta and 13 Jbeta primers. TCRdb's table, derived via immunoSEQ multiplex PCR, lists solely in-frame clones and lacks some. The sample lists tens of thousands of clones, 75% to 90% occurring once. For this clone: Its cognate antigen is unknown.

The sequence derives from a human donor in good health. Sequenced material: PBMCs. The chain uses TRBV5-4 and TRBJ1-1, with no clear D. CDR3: CASSLLAENTEAFF. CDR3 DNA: TGTGCCAGCAGCTTGCTTGCGGAGAACACTGAAGCTTTCTTT.